The 21 T cell receptor beta chains reported below all come from one sample, sequenced in a study of shared clonotypes between healthy human individuals. The repertoire was sequenced with immunoSEQ multiplex PCR; TCRdb's copy has only in-frame clones and lacks some. In the table there are about 470,000 clones, more than 75% of which are singletons. The sequenced sample was PBMCs. These receptors were obtained from a woman aged 40 to 49 in good health. Some clones in this sample may be carry-over from other donors' samples.

This chain links TRBV7-2 with TRBJ2-7; D could derive from TRBD1 or TRBD2 (6 bases each). V was clipped by 5 bases and J by 4 bases, with 24 bases between them. The CDR3 has 17 residues. Germline V CDR1 and CDR2: SGHTA, FQGNSA. In nucleotides, the CDR3 is TGTGCCAGCAGCCGTGGCTCGGGGGCGTCCCAATTTTACGAGCAGTACTTC. Translated: CASSRGSGASQFYEQYF. Complete variable domain (other parts from reference TRBV7-2 and TRBJ2-7): GAGVSQSPSNKVTEKGKDVELRCDPISGHTALYWYRQSLGQGLEFLIYFQGNSAPDKSGLPSDRFSAERTGGSVSTLTIQRTQQEDSAVYLCASSRGSGASQFYEQYFGPGTRLTVT.

The chain is built from TRBV28 and TRBJ2-3, with D uncertain. The germline V gene encodes CDR1 MDHEN and CDR2 SYDVKM. This CDR3 comprises 12 residues. V shed 3 bases and J shed 8 bases, with 9 bases lying between them. The CDR3 sequence is CASSLTPGTQYF. Here the CDR3 DNA reads TGTGCCAGCAGTTTGACCCCGGGTACGCAGTATTTT.

The chain combines TRBV10-2 with TRBJ2-2, with 10 bases identical to TRBD1. The V gene's germline CDR1 is WSHSY and CDR2 SAAADI. J was trimmed by 6 bases and V by 2 bases; bases with no gene match: 12. The CDR3 contains 18 residues. As DNA, the CDR3 is TGCGCCAGCAGTGAGGGGACCCCGGGACAGGGGTTGCCCGGGGAGCTGTTTTTT. Translating it yields CASSEGTPGQGLPGELFF.

This clone appeared a few times. The chain links TRBV7-2 to TRBJ2-7, with D perhaps TRBD2 (6 bases). V was trimmed by 1 base and J by 6 bases, leaving 19 bases between them. The CDR3 length is 16 residues. CDR1 and CDR2 from the germline V gene are SGHTA and FQGNSA. CDR3 sequence (DNA): TGTGCCAGCAGCTTAGAAGGCGCGGGAATGTTGGGCGAGCAGTACTTC. It encodes CASSLEGAGMLGEQYF.

CDR3 loop: CASSDSERGSTDTQYF. In DNA form, the CDR3 reads TGTGCCAGCAGTGACTCCGAGCGGGGCTCCACAGATACGCAGTATTTT. The rearrangement links TRBV6-4 to TRBJ2-3, with TRBD2 identical over 7 bases. This CDR3 has 16 residues. Trimming at V came to 0 bases and at J to 2 bases, leaving 5 bases not matched to a gene. The germline V gene encodes CDR1 MRHNA and CDR2 SNTAGT.

The rearrangement uses TRBV6-5 and TRBJ1-4; 10 bases fit TRBD1. Germline V gene lookup returns CDR1 MNHEY and CDR2 SVGAGI. J lost 8 bases, V lost 5 bases, and 8 bases had no gene match. The CDR3 consists of 15 residues. CDR3 in amino acids: CASSPPDRGSEKLFF. In DNA, the CDR3 is TGTGCCAGCAGTCCCCCGGACAGGGGGAGCGAAAAACTGTTTTTT.

The chain recombines TRBV5-6 with TRBJ2-7; TRBD2 matches 9 bases. The CDR3 has 14 amino acids. Germline CDR1 and CDR2: SGHDT and YYEEEE. V lost 3 bases, J lost 0 bases, and 1 base stayed unmatched. For the CDR3, the DNA is TGTGCCAGCAGCTATAGCGGGAGCTCCTACGAGCAGTACTTC. Translating it yields CASSYSGSSYEQYF.

The chain links TRBV2 to TRBJ1-1; 7 bases map to TRBD1. The V and J ends lost 6 bases and 11 bases, in that order; junction bases with no gene match: 18. Looked up from germline, CDR1 is SNHLY and CDR2 is FYNNEI. The CDR3 is 15 amino acids. This chain's CDR3 is CASRNDPESQGVAFF. For the CDR3, the DNA is TGTGCCAGCAGGAATGATCCTGAAAGTCAGGGGGTCGCTTTCTTT.

The chain uses TRBV6-1 and TRBJ2-1; D perhaps matches TRBD1 (6 bases). Trimming removed 3 bases at V and 7 bases at J, with 19 bases between. The CDR3 covers 16 residues. Germline V lookup: CDR1 MNHNS, CDR2 SASEGT. CDR3 sequence reads: CASSDIWGRLVNEQFF. Written as DNA, the CDR3 is TGTGCCAGCAGTGATATTTGGGGGCGTCTCGTGAATGAGCAGTTCTTC.

The DNA of the CDR3 is TGTGCCAGCAGCTTGGACGGAACCGGGGATGCGGGAGGCTACACCTTC. Its protein product is CASSLDGTGDAGGYTF. The chain recombines TRBV5-8 with TRBJ1-2, with no clear D. Germline CDR1 and CDR2: SGHTS and YDEGEE. V gave up 0 bases and J gave up 8 bases, with 20 bases separating them. This CDR3 contains 16 residues.

This chain uses TRBV5-1 with TRBJ2-3; 8 bases map to TRBD2. The CDR3 extends over 16 amino acids. V trimming: 0 bases; J trimming: 1 base; junction bases outside the gene matches: 4. The germline V gene encodes CDR1 SGHRS and CDR2 YFSETQ. Here the CDR3 DNA reads TGCGCCAGCAGCTTGGGTTCGGGAGGGGGCACAGATACGCAGTATTTT. Amino acid sequence: CASSLGSGGGTDTQYF.

The gene calls are TRBV30 and TRBJ1-2, with D perhaps matching TRBD1 (6 bases). Trimming left V 2 bases short and J 6 bases short, with 10 bases between. Germline CDR1 is GTSNPN and CDR2 is SVGIG (reference sequence). The CDR3 has 12 amino acids. DNA of the CDR3: TGTGCCTGGAGTAGGCCAGGGGATGGCTACACCTTC. Amino acids: CAWSRPGDGYTF.

The rearrangement uses TRBV6-4 and TRBJ1-6; the D is unclear. V gave up 3 bases and J gave up 6 bases, with 6 bases separating them. The CDR3 is 13 amino acids. From germline, CDR1 is MRHNA and CDR2 SNTAGT. The CDR3 DNA is TGTGCCAGCAGTGAGGGCGCTAATTCACCCCTCCACTTT. Translating gives CASSEGANSPLHF.

This clone was recorded a few times. V is TRBV7-2 and J is TRBJ2-7; 7 bases are shared with TRBD2. This CDR3 has 13 residues. V lost 5 bases and J lost 3; bases outside the gene matches: 4. Germline loops: CDR1 SGHTA, CDR2 FQGNSA. CDR3 loop: CASSRAGLYEQYF. The CDR3 nucleotides read TGTGCCAGCAGCAGAGCGGGGCTCTACGAGCAGTACTTC.

The rearrangement links TRBV13 to TRBJ2-1, with D hard to call. CDR1 is PRHDT and CDR2 is FYEKMQ in the germline V gene (reference sequence). The V and J ends lost 8 bases and 4 bases respectively, with 18 bases between them. The CDR3 covers 15 residues. The CDR3 bases are TGTGCCAGCCACCGGATAGCTACTATGTACAATGAGCAGTTCTTC. Its translation: CASHRIATMYNEQFF.

Remarks on this clone: Distinct nucleotide sequences in the sample also encode this CDR3. CDR3 residues: CASSLQGSSYEQYF. The CDR3 DNA sequence: TGTGCCAGCAGCTTACAAGGGAGCTCCTACGAGCAGTACTTC. The chain couples TRBV7-2 to TRBJ2-7, with a tentative D call TRBD2 (5 bases). Germline V CDR1 and CDR2: SGHTA, FQGNSA. V lost 2 bases and J lost 0, with 8 bases in between. This CDR3 is built from 14 residues.

The CDR3 is CTSSQEGIRGTGPTDTQYF. DNA for the CDR3: TGCACCAGCAGCCAAGAGGGTATTAGAGGGACAGGGCCCACAGATACGCAGTATTTT. The chain couples TRBV1 to TRBJ2-3; TRBD1 is the table's D call, not checked against the DNA. TRBV1 is deemed a pseudogene. The length of the CDR3 is 19 residues.

V gene TRBV7-9 combines with J gene TRBJ2-7; 10 bases agree with TRBD1. The trim removed 4 bases at V and 8 bases at J, leaving 14 bases unmatched. Germline assignment: CDR1 SEHNR and CDR2 FQNEAQ (reference sequence). CDR3 size: 16 residues. The DNA for the CDR3 is TGTGCCAGCAGCTGGGGTGGGGACAGGGGATCTTGGAAGCAGTACTTC. Protein product: CASSWGGDRGSWKQYF. Supplemented by reference TRBV7-9 and TRBJ2-7, the full variable domain reads DTGVSQNPRHKITKRGQNVTFRCDPISEHNRLYWYRQTLGQGPEFLTYFQNEAQLEKSRLLSDRFSAERPKGSFSTLEIQRTEQGDSAMYLCASSWGGDRGSWKQYFGPGTRLTVT.

A remark on this clone: Other nucleotide sequences in the sample specify the same CDR3. The chain is built from TRBV10-3 and TRBJ2-1, with 13 bases that match TRBD2. The trim removed 8 bases at V and 3 bases at J, leaving 4 bases unmatched. CDR3 length: 15 residues. Germline CDR1 ENHRY, CDR2 SYGVKD. The chain's CDR3 is CAIRRTSGGYNEQFF. The CDR3 bases are TGTGCCATCCGTAGGACTAGCGGGGGCTACAATGAGCAGTTCTTC.

This clone has more than one count but fewer than ten. The chain links TRBV5-1 to TRBJ2-2; 7 nucleotides align to TRBD1. The CDR3 contains 16 residues. After removal of 0 bases from V and 1 base from J, the junction contained 3 bases not matched to a gene. Germline CDR1 SGHRS, CDR2 YFSETQ. CDR3 DNA sequence: TGCGCCAGCAGCTTGGCCGCAGGGGGGAACACCGGGGAGCTGTTTTTT. Translation: CASSLAAGGNTGELFF.

The chain couples TRBV18 to TRBJ2-2; 7 bases are shared with TRBD1. This CDR3 spans 19 amino acids. V shed 4 bases and J 1 base; nucleotides not matched to a gene: 15. Germline CDR1 reads KGHSH; CDR2 reads LQKENI. CDR3 DNA sequence: TGTGCCAGCTCACTTCAACGACAGGGTGCCTATGGGAACACCGGGGAGCTGTTTTTT. Residues: CASSLQRQGAYGNTGELFF.